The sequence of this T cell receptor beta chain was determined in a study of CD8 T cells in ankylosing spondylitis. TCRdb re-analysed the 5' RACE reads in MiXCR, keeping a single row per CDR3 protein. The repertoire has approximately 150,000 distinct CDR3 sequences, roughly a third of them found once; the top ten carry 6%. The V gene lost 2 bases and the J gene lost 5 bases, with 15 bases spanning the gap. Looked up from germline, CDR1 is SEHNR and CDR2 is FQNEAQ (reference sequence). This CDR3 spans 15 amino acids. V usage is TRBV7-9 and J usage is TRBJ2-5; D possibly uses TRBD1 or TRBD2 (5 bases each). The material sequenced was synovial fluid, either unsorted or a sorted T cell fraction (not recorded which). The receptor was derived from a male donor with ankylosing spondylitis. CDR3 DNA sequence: TGTGCCAGCAGCTTAATTCCGAGGGGCGGCGAGACCCAGTACTTC. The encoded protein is CASSLIPRGGETQYF.